This T cell receptor (beta chain) originates from a study of OX40 agonist ivuxolimab in advanced cancers. About the study: Clinicians treated patients with ivuxolimab, an agonistic anti-OX40 (CD134) antibody.

This CDR3 spans 13 amino acids. The V and J ends lost 8 bases and 3 bases, in that order; junction bases with no gene match: 6. Per germline, CDR1 MNHEY and CDR2 SMNVEV (reference sequence). Sequenced by immunoSEQ multiplex PCR; TCRdb stores in-frame clones only, minus some. This table has more than 45,000 clones, around nine tenths appearing once. This sequence was found in an adult with an advanced solid tumor such as melanoma, head and neck, liver or kidney cancer. The chain carries TRBV27 and TRBJ2-7; 8 nucleotides agree with TRBD1. Specimen: CD4+ or CD8+ T cells sorted from blood, collected in a trial of the OX40 agonist ivuxolimab. The CDR3 protein is CASLLGTGYEQYF. The DNA of the CDR3 is TGTGCCAGCCTCCTTGGGACAGGCTACGAGCAGTACTTC.